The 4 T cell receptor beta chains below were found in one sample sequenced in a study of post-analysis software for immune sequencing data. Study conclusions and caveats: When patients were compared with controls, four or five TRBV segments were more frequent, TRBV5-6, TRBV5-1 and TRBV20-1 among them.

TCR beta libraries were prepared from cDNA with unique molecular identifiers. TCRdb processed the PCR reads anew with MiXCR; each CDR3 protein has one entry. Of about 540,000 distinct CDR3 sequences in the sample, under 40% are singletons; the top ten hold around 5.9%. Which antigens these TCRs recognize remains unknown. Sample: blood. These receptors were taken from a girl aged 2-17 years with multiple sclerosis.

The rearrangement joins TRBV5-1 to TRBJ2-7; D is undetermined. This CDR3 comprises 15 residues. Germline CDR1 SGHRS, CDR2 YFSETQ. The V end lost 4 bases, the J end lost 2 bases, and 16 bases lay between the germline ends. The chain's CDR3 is CASSADPGPTYEQYF. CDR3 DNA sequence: TGCGCCAGCAGCGCAGATCCGGGCCCGACCTACGAGCAGTACTTC.

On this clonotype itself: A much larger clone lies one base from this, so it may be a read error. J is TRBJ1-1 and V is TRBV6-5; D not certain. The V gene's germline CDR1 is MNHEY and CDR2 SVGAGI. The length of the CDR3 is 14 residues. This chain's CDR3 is CASSYSRVNAEAFF. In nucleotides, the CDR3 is TGTGCCAGCAGTTACTCACGGGTGAACGCTGAAGCTTTCTTT.

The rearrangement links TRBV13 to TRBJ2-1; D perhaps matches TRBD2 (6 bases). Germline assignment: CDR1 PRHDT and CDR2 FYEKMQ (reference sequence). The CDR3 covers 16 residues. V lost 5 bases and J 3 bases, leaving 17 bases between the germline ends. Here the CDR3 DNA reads TGTGCCAGCAGCCCCCTTGGCGGGGAAATCTACAATGAGCAGTTCTTC. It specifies CASSPLGGEIYNEQFF.

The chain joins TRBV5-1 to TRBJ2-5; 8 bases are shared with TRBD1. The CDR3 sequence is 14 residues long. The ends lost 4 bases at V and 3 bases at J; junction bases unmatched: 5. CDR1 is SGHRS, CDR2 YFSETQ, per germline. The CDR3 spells CASSIGTGEETQYF. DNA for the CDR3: TGCGCCAGCAGCATCGGGACAGGTGAAGAGACCCAGTACTTC.